This T cell receptor beta chain was sequenced in a study of T cell changes during pregnancy in multiple sclerosis. Germline lookup yields CDR1 MNHEY and CDR2 SVGAGI. The CDR3 totals 15 residues. The ends were cut back, 2 bases at V and 8 bases at J, with 15 bases in the middle. Produced via immunoSEQ multiplex PCR; TCRdb's table is partial and in-frame only. The table has about 72,000 clones, 91% seen once. This specimen consisted of peripheral blood, obtained in the third trimester of pregnancy. The sequence was obtained from a female donor in good health, enrolled as a control in a pregnancy study. The chain recombines TRBV6-5 with TRBJ1-4; D remains ambiguous. This CDR3 is CASSYIRGRREKLFF. DNA for the CDR3: TGTGCCAGCAGTTACATTCGGGGAAGGAGGGAAAAACTGTTTTTT.